Listed below are T cell receptor beta chains from one sample, sequenced in a study of beta chain features in type 1 diabetes. Sequenced by immunoSEQ multiplex PCR; TCRdb stores in-frame clones only, minus some. The data show about 47,000 clones, roughly 47% seen once. The specimen sequenced was stem cell memory CD4+ T cells from blood. The receptor source for this set is a man younger than 45 with type 1 diabetes. The CDR3 runs from the conserved cysteine through the conserved F or W. The D gene is left open where the match is weak.

D gene: TRBD2
CDR3 length: 15
J gene: TRBJ2-2
V gene: TRBV5-1
CDR3 protein: CASSSTSGSAGELFF

D gene: TRBD1
CDR3 length: 14
J gene: -
V gene: TRBV4-2
CDR3 protein: CASSPGQNSYEQYF

D gene: TRBD1
CDR3 length: 13
J gene: TRBJ2-4
V gene: TRBV7-2
CDR3 protein: CASSSGQENIQYF

D gene: TRBD2
CDR3 length: 16
J gene: TRBJ2-1
V gene: TRBV9
CDR3 protein: CASSVGISGLYNEQFF

D gene: -
CDR3 length: 13
J gene: TRBJ1-5
V gene: TRBV19
CDR3 protein: CASSITVYQPQHF

D gene: TRBD2
CDR3 length: 15
J gene: TRBJ2-3
V gene: TRBV28
CDR3 protein: CASRLGGGSPDTQYF

D gene: -
CDR3 length: 14
J gene: TRBJ1-1
V gene: TRBV9
CDR3 protein: CASSAGGWVTEAFF

D gene: -
CDR3 length: 19
J gene: TRBJ2-7
V gene: TRBV21-1
CDR3 protein: CASSKGRGGTKRGTYEQYF

D gene: -
CDR3 length: 17
J gene: TRBJ2-7
V gene: TRBV10-3
CDR3 protein: CAISSLLRQDRPYEQYF

D gene: -
CDR3 length: 15
J gene: TRBJ1-1
V gene: TRBV28
CDR3 protein: CASSLGTGYGTEAFF

D gene: -
CDR3 length: 12
J gene: TRBJ2-1
V gene: TRBV11-2
CDR3 protein: CASSPPPSEQFF

D gene: -
CDR3 length: 14
J gene: TRBJ2-7
V gene: TRBV27
CDR3 protein: CASSLSYGPYEQYF

D gene: -
CDR3 length: 14
J gene: TRBJ1-1
V gene: TRBV6-5
CDR3 protein: CASSTPRMVTEAFF

D gene: -
CDR3 length: 13
J gene: TRBJ2-2
V gene: TRBV30
CDR3 protein: CAWSVQLTGELFF

D gene: TRBD1
CDR3 length: 14
J gene: TRBJ1-1
V gene: TRBV6-6
CDR3 protein: CASRFGRGRTEAFF

D gene: -
CDR3 length: 11
J gene: TRBJ2-5
V gene: TRBV11-2
CDR3 protein: CASSSEETQYF

D gene: -
CDR3 length: 14
J gene: TRBJ1-4
V gene: TRBV10-3
CDR3 protein: CAISELQEGEKLFF

D gene: TRBD2
CDR3 length: 15
J gene: TRBJ2-7
V gene: TRBV2
CDR3 protein: CASTSGGAVSYEQYF

D gene: TRBD2
CDR3 length: 15
J gene: TRBJ2-1
V gene: TRBV5-1
CDR3 protein: CASSGTSGSYNEQFF

D gene: -
CDR3 length: 14
J gene: TRBJ1-5
V gene: TRBV19
CDR3 protein: CASREFASNQPQHF

D gene: -
CDR3 length: 15
J gene: TRBJ2-2
V gene: TRBV4-3
CDR3 protein: CASSQDQGVTGELFF

D gene: -
CDR3 length: 15
J gene: TRBJ1-6
V gene: TRBV5-4
CDR3 protein: CASRPGRTYNSPLHF

D gene: TRBD2
CDR3 length: 15
J gene: TRBJ2-7
V gene: TRBV7-9
CDR3 protein: CASSFRLAGYYEQYF

D gene: -
CDR3 length: 15
J gene: TRBJ1-2
V gene: TRBV6-6
CDR3 protein: CASSYGRGSNYGYTF

D gene: -
CDR3 length: 14
J gene: -
V gene: TRBV5-1
CDR3 protein: CASSFLVPAGEQYF

D gene: TRBD1
CDR3 length: 19
J gene: TRBJ2-3
V gene: TRBV7-9
CDR3 protein: CASRLARGRQAASTDTQYF

D gene: -
CDR3 length: 16
J gene: TRBJ2-6
V gene: TRBV9
CDR3 protein: CASHPGIGSGANVLTF

D gene: -
CDR3 length: 12
J gene: TRBJ1-2
V gene: TRBV19
CDR3 protein: CASSLTPYGYTF